The clone carrying this T cell receptor (beta chain) has more than one count but fewer than ten. It was the library that attached unique molecular identifiers to individual cDNA molecules. TCRdb ran MiXCR on the RACE reads and lists one entry per CDR3 protein. This table has nearly 350,000 distinct CDR3 sequences, around 6.9% appearing once. Documented time point: patch test 1, 2 weeks after DPC sensitization. The treatment is: therapeutic diphenylcyclopropenone sensitization with weekly scalp DPC. CDR1 and CDR2 (germline): LGHNA, YSLEER. CDR3 length: 15 amino acids. V lost 4 bases, J lost 5 bases, and 17 bases lay in between. This entry comes from a study of human T cells and chemical hapten exposure.

The source is a woman under 30 with alopecia areata. Some clones in this sample may be carry-over from other donors' samples. The rearrangement uses TRBV4-3 and TRBJ2-5; maybe TRBD2 (6 bases). Here the sequenced sample was whole blood, taken in connection with sensitization to the hapten diphenylcyclopropenone (DPC). The CDR3 region is CASSRKTGEVETQYF. The DNA of the CDR3 is TGCGCCAGCAGCCGAAAGACGGGGGAAGTGGAGACCCAGTACTTC.